This passage covers 2 T cell receptor beta chains from one sample sequenced in a study of OX40 agonist ivuxolimab in advanced cancers. Here immunoSEQ multiplex PCR was the method, and the copy in TCRdb shows in-frame clones only, minus some. The table includes 65,000 to 90,000 clones, around 89% detected once. Sequencing used CD4+ or CD8+ T cells sorted from blood, obtained in a trial of the OX40 agonist ivuxolimab. The source is an adult with an advanced solid tumor such as melanoma, head and neck, liver or kidney cancer.

This sequence joins TRBV27 and TRBJ2-3, with TRBD2 identical over 8 bases. This CDR3 region has 15 residues. The V gene end was trimmed by 5 bases and the J gene end by 3 bases; junction bases not matched to a gene: 7. The V gene's germline CDR1 is MNHEY and CDR2 SMNVEV (reference sequence). The CDR3 reads CASSPPGGQTDTQYF. DNA of the CDR3: TGTGCCAGCAGTCCGCCGGGAGGGCAGACAGATACGCAGTATTTT.

This chain joins TRBV10-3 and TRBJ1-3; possible D gene TRBD1, 5 bases. This CDR3 comprises 14 residues. V shed 4 bases and J shed 4 bases, with 11 bases lying between them. Germline CDR1 reads ENHRY; CDR2 reads SYGVKD. The CDR3 DNA reads as TGTGCCATCAGTGCGGACACGACGGGAAACACCATATATTTT. This gives the protein CAISADTTGNTIYF.